These 16 T cell receptor beta chains came from one sample sequenced in a study of T cell responses to AZD1222 COVID-19 vaccine. Generated by immunoSEQ multiplex PCR, the TCRdb table keeps only in-frame clones and is missing some. This repertoire shows some 150,000 clones, over 85% found once; its top ten account for under 2%. The sample was peripheral blood, taken 28 days after the second AZD1222 dose. The receptor set was obtained from an adult who received the AZD1222 COVID-19 vaccine.

DNA of the CDR3: TGTGCCACCAGTGATTCGGGACAGGGAAACACCATATATTTT. This sequence encodes CATSDSGQGNTIYF. V is TRBV24-1 and J is TRBJ1-3, with TRBD1 matching 7 bases. Germline V CDR1 and CDR2: KGHDR, SFDVKD. The CDR3 is 14 residues long. Trimming took 2 bases from V and 4 from J; bases not matched to a gene: 1.

This chain connects TRBV19 to TRBJ1-6; 11 bases map to TRBD1. From germline, CDR1 is LNHDA and CDR2 SQIVND (reference sequence). The CDR3 contains 18 residues. V lost 3 bases to trimming and J lost 11 bases; unmatched junction nucleotides: 15. CDR3 nucleotides: TGTGCCAGTAGTATCCCAAAGGACAGGGGGCGCGGAAGCCCACCCCTCCACTTT. Protein sequence: CASSIPKDRGRGSPPLHF.

The chain joins TRBV7-9 to TRBJ2-1; 7 bases match TRBD2. The CDR3 has 18 residues. J was trimmed by 7 bases and V by 6 bases; bases with no gene match: 21. Germline values: CDR1 SEHNR, CDR2 FQNEAQ (reference sequence). The CDR3 loop reads CASRLPGQGGPQKNEQFF. Here the CDR3 DNA reads TGTGCCAGCAGGCTACCCGGGCAGGGAGGGCCCCAGAAAAATGAGCAGTTCTTC. The entire variable domain, with the rest obtained from reference TRBV7-9 and TRBJ2-1, is as follows: DTGVSQNPRHKITKRGQNVTFRCDPISEHNRLYWYRQTLGQGPEFLTYFQNEAQLEKSRLLSDRFSAERPKGSFSTLEIQRTEQGDSAMYLCASRLPGQGGPQKNEQFFGPGTRLTVL.

The rearrangement joins TRBV11-2 to TRBJ2-1; D uncertain. Germline loops: CDR1 SGHAT, CDR2 FQNNGV. The CDR3 has 14 residues. The germline V and J ends were trimmed by 0 bases and 3 bases, with 6 bases remaining between them. The CDR3 reads CASSLDYGYNEQFF. The CDR3 region has the DNA TGTGCCAGCAGCTTAGATTATGGCTACAATGAGCAGTTCTTC.

The chain joins TRBV6-4 to TRBJ2-1, with TRBD2 identical over 10 bases. This CDR3 has 15 residues. V was pared by 5 bases and J by 7 bases, with 8 bases of the junction left unmatched. Germline lookup yields CDR1 MRHNA and CDR2 SNTAGT. The CDR3 DNA sequence: TGTGCCAGCAGTTCTGAAATAGCGGGAGGTAATGAGCAGTTCTTC. It translates to CASSSEIAGGNEQFF.

This clone has a single count. This sequence joins TRBV19 and TRBJ2-1; a weak D match, TRBD2 (5 bases). CDR1 is LNHDA, CDR2 SQIVND, per germline (reference sequence). CDR3 length: 16 amino acids. Deletions cut 2 bases from V and 8 bases from J, with 19 bases between. Written as DNA, the CDR3 is TGTGCCAGTAGTATACTTGATAGCGACTTCACCGATGAGCAGTTCTTC. Residues: CASSILDSDFTDEQFF.

The chain links TRBV28 to TRBJ1-1; no reliable D call. Trimming left V 6 bases short and J 3 bases short, with 11 bases between. CDR1 and CDR2 (germline): MDHEN, SYDVKM. The CDR3 is 13 residues long. The CDR3 DNA follows: TGTGCCAGCAGGGCCACCGCGGACACTGAAGCTTTCTTT. It codes for CASRATADTEAFF.

The genes are TRBV4-1 and TRBJ1-5; unclear D gene. Germline-derived CDR1 and CDR2 are MGHRA and YSYEKL. The germline V and J ends were trimmed by 0 bases and 5 bases, with 11 bases remaining between them. The CDR3 contains 15 residues. CDR3 nucleotides: TGCGCCAGCAGCCAAGATTGGGCAGGCGATCAGCCCCAGCATTTT. This encodes CASSQDWAGDQPQHF.

The chain recombines TRBV5-1 with TRBJ1-1; TRBD1 is a possible D gene (5 bases). From germline, CDR1 is SGHRS and CDR2 YFSETQ. This CDR3 has 17 residues. V dropped 0 bases and J dropped 4 bases, with 19 bases sitting between them. This chain's CDR3 is CASSLGRARGLITEAFF. The CDR3 coding sequence is TGCGCCAGCAGCTTGGGTCGGGCCCGGGGACTCATCACTGAAGCTTTCTTT.

The rearrangement joins TRBV7-2 to TRBJ2-1; 9 bases align to TRBD2. This CDR3 contains 17 residues. Unmatched junction bases numbered 9, after V lost 2 bases and J lost 4 bases. The germline gives CDR1 SGHTA, CDR2 FQGNSA. CDR3 DNA: TGTGCCAGCAGCTTATACAAGCGGGAGGTTACATACAATGAGCAGTTCTTC. It specifies CASSLYKREVTYNEQFF.

The V call is TRBV6-1, the J call TRBJ1-2; D is unclear. Trimming stripped 5 bases from V and 14 bases from J, with 12 bases between. The germline V gene encodes CDR1 MNHNS and CDR2 SASEGT. The CDR3 sequence is 10 residues long. CDR3 DNA: TGTGCCAGCAGTTCCGGTTCGCGTACCTTC. It encodes CASSSGSRTF.

V usage is TRBV5-5 and J usage is TRBJ1-6; D is undetermined. Germline V lookup: CDR1 SGHKS, CDR2 YYEKEE (reference sequence). This CDR3 contains 13 residues. The germline V and J ends were trimmed by 0 bases and 9 bases, with 7 bases remaining between them. CDR3 nucleotides: TGTGCCAGCAGCTTGGCCAAGACTTCACCCCTCCACTTT. It encodes CASSLAKTSPLHF.

Worth noting for this clone: Other nucleotide sequences in the sample specify the same CDR3. The chain couples TRBV18 to TRBJ1-1; no firm D call. Germline CDR1 and CDR2: KGHSH and LQKENI. There are 13 residues in the CDR3. Between the trimmed V and J ends, which lost 3 bases and 0 bases, there was a span of 5 bases. The CDR3 nucleotides read TGTGCCAGCTCACCGGCCGTGAACACTGAAGCTTTCTTT. Its translation: CASSPAVNTEAFF.

Here the CDR3 reads CASSQEHKDAKREYIQYF. CDR3 DNA: TGCGCCAGCAGCCAAGAACATAAGGACGCAAAGCGCGAATACATTCAGTACTTC. This chain uses TRBV4-1 with TRBJ2-4; D unresolved. V dropped 0 bases and J dropped 8 bases, with 23 bases sitting between them. CDR1 and CDR2 from the germline V gene are MGHRA and YSYEKL. The CDR3 covers 18 residues.

V usage is TRBV9 and J usage is TRBJ1-1, with D unclear. CDR1 is SGDLS and CDR2 is YYNGEE in the germline V gene. Trimming took 2 bases from V and 1 from J, leaving 9 bases between them. CDR3 size: 14 residues. The CDR3 DNA is TGTGCCAGCAGCGTGCAGGCAACGAACACTGAAGCTTTCTTT. As protein: CASSVQATNTEAFF.

This sequence joins TRBV7-9 and TRBJ2-7; tentatively, D is TRBD2 (5 bases). V lost 7 bases, J lost 2 bases, and 12 bases lay in between. CDR1 and CDR2 from the germline V gene are SEHNR and FQNEAQ (reference sequence). The CDR3 totals 13 residues. The CDR3, as DNA: TGTGCCAGCACCGGAGCCGGGGCCTACGAGCAGTACTTC. Protein sequence: CASTGAGAYEQYF.